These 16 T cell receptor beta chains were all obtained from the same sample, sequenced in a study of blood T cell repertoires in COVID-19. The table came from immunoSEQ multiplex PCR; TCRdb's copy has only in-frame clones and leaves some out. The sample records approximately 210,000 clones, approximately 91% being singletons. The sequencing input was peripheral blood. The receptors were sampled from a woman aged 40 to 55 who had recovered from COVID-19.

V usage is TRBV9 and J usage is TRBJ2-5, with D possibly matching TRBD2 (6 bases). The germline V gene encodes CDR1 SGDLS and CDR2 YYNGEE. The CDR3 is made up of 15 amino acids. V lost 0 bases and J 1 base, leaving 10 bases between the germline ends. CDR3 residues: CASSVGSGPQETQYF. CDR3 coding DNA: TGTGCCAGCAGCGTAGGCAGCGGGCCCCAAGAGACCCAGTACTTC. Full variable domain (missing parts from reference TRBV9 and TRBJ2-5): DSGVTQTPKHLITATGQRVTLRCSPRSGDLSVYWYQQSLDQGLQFLIQYYNGEERAKGNILERFSAQQFPDLHSELNLSSLELGDSALYFCASSVGSGPQETQYFGPGTRLLVL.

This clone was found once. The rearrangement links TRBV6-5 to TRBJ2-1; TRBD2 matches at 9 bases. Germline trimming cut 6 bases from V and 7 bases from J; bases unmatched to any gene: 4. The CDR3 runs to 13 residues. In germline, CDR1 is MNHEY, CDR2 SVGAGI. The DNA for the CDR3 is TGTGCCAGCAGAGCGGGAGGTTTGAATGAGCAGTTCTTC. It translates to CASRAGGLNEQFF.

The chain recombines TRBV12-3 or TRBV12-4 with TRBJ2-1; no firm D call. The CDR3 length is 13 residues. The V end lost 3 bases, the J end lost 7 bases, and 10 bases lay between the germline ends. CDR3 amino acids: CASSFDRRNEQFF. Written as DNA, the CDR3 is TGTGCCAGCAGTTTTGATCGCAGGAATGAGCAGTTCTTC.

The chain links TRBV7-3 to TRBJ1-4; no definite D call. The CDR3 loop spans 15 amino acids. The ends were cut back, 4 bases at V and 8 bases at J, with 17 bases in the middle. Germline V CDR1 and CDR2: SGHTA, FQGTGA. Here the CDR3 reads CASSCAGSKIEKLFF. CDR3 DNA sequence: TGTGCCAGCAGCTGCGCCGGGAGCAAGATAGAAAAACTGTTTTTT.

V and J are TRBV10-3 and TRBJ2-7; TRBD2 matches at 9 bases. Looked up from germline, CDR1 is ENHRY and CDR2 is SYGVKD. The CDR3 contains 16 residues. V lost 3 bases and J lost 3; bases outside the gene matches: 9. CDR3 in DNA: TGTGCCATCAGTGACTTAGCGGGAGTGTCGGGCTACGAGCAGTACTTC. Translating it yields CAISDLAGVSGYEQYF.

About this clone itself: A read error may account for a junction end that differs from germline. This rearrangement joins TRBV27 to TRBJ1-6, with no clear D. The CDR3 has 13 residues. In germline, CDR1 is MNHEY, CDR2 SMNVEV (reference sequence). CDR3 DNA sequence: TGTGCCACCAGTTTATTGGGCCCTTCACCCCTCCACTTT. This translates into CATSLLGPSPLHF.

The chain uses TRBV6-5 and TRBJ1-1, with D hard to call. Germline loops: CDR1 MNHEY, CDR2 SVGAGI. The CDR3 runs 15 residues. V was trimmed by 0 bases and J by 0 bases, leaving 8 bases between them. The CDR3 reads CASSYSADMNTEAFF. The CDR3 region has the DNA TGTGCCAGCAGTTACTCGGCAGACATGAACACTGAAGCTTTCTTT.

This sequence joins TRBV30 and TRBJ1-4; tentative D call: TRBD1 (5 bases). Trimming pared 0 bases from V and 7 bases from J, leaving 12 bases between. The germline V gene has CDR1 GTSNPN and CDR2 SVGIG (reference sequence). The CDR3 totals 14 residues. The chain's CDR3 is CAWSVSQGLEKLFF. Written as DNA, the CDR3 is TGTGCCTGGAGTGTCTCCCAGGGTCTTGAAAAACTGTTTTTT.

Written as DNA, the CDR3 is TGTGCCAGCTTCGGAGGGATCGGTGGCACTGAAGCTTTCTTT. Translating gives CASFGGIGGTEAFF. The genes are TRBV5-6 and TRBJ1-1; D remains ambiguous. The CDR3 extends over 14 amino acids. Germline V gene sequence: CDR1 SGHDT, CDR2 YYEEEE. Trimming shortened V by 7 bases and J by 4 bases, and 17 bases separated the two germline ends.

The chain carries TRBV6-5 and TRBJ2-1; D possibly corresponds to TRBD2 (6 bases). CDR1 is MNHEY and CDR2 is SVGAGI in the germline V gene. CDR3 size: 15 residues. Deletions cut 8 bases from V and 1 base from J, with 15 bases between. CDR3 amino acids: CASRAGLASYNEQFF. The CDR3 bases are TGTGCCAGCCGCGCCGGGCTAGCGTCCTACAATGAGCAGTTCTTC.

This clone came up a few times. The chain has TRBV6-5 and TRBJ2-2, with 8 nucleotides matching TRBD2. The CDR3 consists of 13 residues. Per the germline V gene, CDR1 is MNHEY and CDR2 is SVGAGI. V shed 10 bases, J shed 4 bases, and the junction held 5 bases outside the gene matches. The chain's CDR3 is CANQRESTGELFF. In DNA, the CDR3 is TGTGCCAACCAGCGGGAGTCCACCGGGGAGCTGTTTTTT.

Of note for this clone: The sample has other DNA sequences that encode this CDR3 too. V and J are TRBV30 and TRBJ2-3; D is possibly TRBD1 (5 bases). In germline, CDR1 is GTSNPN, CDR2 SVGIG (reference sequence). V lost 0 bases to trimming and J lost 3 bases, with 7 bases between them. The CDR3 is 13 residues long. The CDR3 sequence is CAWSVRTTDTQYF. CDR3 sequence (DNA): TGTGCCTGGAGTGTACGGACAACAGATACGCAGTATTTT.

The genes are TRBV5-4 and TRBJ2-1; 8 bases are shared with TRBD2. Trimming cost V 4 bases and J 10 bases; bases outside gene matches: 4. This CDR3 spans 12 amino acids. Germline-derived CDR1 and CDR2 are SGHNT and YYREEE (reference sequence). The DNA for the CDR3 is TGTGCCAGCAGCCTAGGGACTAGGGAGCAGTTCTTC. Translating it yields CASSLGTREQFF.

The CDR3 DNA reads as TGTGCCTGGACCACGGACGGCTCGGGACAGCCCCAGCATTTT. This gives the protein CAWTTDGSGQPQHF. This chain links TRBV30 with TRBJ1-5; D is ambiguous. CDR3 length: 14 residues. Per germline, CDR1 GTSNPN and CDR2 SVGIG (reference sequence). The germline V and J ends were trimmed by 4 bases and 7 bases, with 17 bases remaining between them.

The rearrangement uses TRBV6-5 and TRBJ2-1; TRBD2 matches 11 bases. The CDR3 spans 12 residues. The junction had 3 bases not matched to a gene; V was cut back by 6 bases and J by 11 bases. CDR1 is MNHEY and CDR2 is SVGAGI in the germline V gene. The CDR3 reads CASSQTSGKQFF. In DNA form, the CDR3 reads TGTGCCAGCAGCCAGACTAGCGGGAAGCAGTTCTTC.

The CDR3: CASSYEGGEQYF. The DNA of the CDR3 is TGTGCCAGCAGTTACGAAGGAGGCGAGCAGTACTTC. V and J are TRBV27 and TRBJ2-7, with a possible D match to TRBD2 (5 bases). The germline V and J ends were trimmed by 4 bases and 6 bases, with 10 bases remaining between them. Germline loops: CDR1 MNHEY, CDR2 SMNVEV (reference sequence). This CDR3 spans 12 amino acids.